This T cell receptor beta chain was profiled in a study of regulatory T cells in long-lasting Graves disease. The time point: newly diagnosed GD, antithyroid drugs for less than 3 months. Extracted PBMC RNA gave rise to the TCR library. This clonotype has ten or more counts. Arm-PCR of CDR3 regions with iRepertoire HTBI primers generated TCR beta libraries. A single record per CDR3 protein comes from TCRdb applying MiXCR to the multiplex PCR reads. The sample gives around 250,000 distinct CDR3 sequences, roughly 18% of which show up once; about 15% is in the top ten. Germline-derived CDR1 and CDR2 are SGHTA and FQGNSA. Trimming cost V 5 bases and J 7 bases, with 9 bases left between them. This CDR3 has 12 residues. These data were also filed under a second study, of T cells in Graves' hyperthyroidism and ophthalmopathy. That source notes: Patients showing uncontrolled infection, other autoimmune disease, pregnancy or lactation were ineligible.

The rearrangement uses TRBV7-2 and TRBJ2-1; no clear D. The TCR sequence derives from a woman in her thirties with Graves disease. The starting material was peripheral blood mononuclear cells (PBMCs), obtained at new diagnosis, from a patient treated with antithyroid drugs. Here the CDR3 DNA reads TGTGCCAGCAGCATAATCTTAAATGAGCAGTTCTTC. This codes for CASSIILNEQFF.